Included here is one T cell receptor (beta chain) sequence, with context. Its antigen is not identified. This CDR3 has 17 amino acids. Trimming cost V 1 base and J 8 bases, with 23 bases left between them. Looked up from germline, CDR1 is SGHDN and CDR2 is FVKESK. The PCR used 60 Vbeta and 13 Jbeta primers. Original handling: A later analysis counted 70 million to 85 million unique TCR beta chains, some 10 million shared. Sequenced by immunoSEQ multiplex PCR; TCRdb stores in-frame clones only, minus some. Clone size and V and J calls were adopted from that table, with D and trimming inferred from the DNA. The sample lists approximately 170,000 clones, over 80% seen once, with about 1.2% in the top ten. The entry originates in a study of cytomegalovirus exposure and HLA in healthy donors. Study-wide findings and caveats: In vitro work confirmed that a few CMV-associated chains recognize CMV antigens. Most observed TCR sequences were rare, whereas some public TCRs were detected in many donors.

The sample taken for sequencing was PBMCs. The chain uses TRBV14 and TRBJ1-1; D might be TRBD1 (6 bases). The sequence came from a boy between 2 and 15 years old in good health and CMV-seronegative. CDR3 DNA sequence: TGTGCCAGCAGCCAAGGTGAAAGGACAGCTCCCTCGCCGGAAGCTTTCTTT. Encoded protein: CASSQGERTAPSPEAFF.